Presented here are 29 T cell receptor beta chains from one specimen sequenced in a study of a mutant IDH1 vaccine in newly diagnosed glioma. These receptors' targets are unknown. The repertoire was sequenced with immunoSEQ multiplex PCR; TCRdb's copy has only in-frame clones and lacks some. The data contain around 60,000 clones, approximately 81% of them seen just once; the ten biggest clones take up 3.5% to 4.5%. Time point noted: week 35, safety follow-up. Doses consisted of 300 ug of mutant IDH1 20-mer peptide each, paired with topical imiquimod. The material sequenced was PBMCs, taken from a glioma patient whose treatment included an IDH1 peptide vaccine. All receptors derive from a man aged 25-45 years with glioma.

The V and J genes are TRBV6-1 and TRBJ1-6, with a weak D call TRBD1 (5 bases). CDR3 length: 16 amino acids. V was shortened by 2 bases and J by 9 bases, with 17 bases between the two germline ends. Per germline, CDR1 MNHNS and CDR2 SASEGT. CDR3 loop: CASSEWGGVRSSPLHF. In DNA form, the CDR3 reads TGTGCCAGCAGTGAATGGGGGGGGGTCAGGAGTTCACCCCTCCACTTT.

The gene calls are TRBV5-4 and TRBJ2-3; TRBD2 agrees at 15 bases. Unmatched junction bases numbered 10, after V lost 5 bases and J lost 0 bases. Germline CDR1 is SGHNT and CDR2 is YYREEE (reference sequence). This CDR3 has 19 amino acids. The CDR3: CASRGGLAGGPTSTDTQYF. CDR3 DNA sequence: TGTGCCAGCAGGGGAGGACTAGCGGGGGGGCCTACGAGCACAGATACGCAGTATTTT.

This chain connects TRBV7-9 to TRBJ1-1; no firm D call. The CDR3 covers 14 residues. Trimming removed 1 base at V and 2 bases at J, with 8 bases between. In germline, CDR1 is SEHNR, CDR2 FQNEAQ (reference sequence). CDR3 nucleotides: TGTGCCAGCAGCTTAGGCCAGCAAAACACTGAAGCTTTCTTT. This codes for CASSLGQQNTEAFF.

The chain recombines TRBV28 with TRBJ1-1; D not certain. V lost 6 bases, J lost 4 bases, and 9 bases lay in between. From germline, CDR1 is MDHEN and CDR2 SYDVKM. The CDR3 is made up of 12 amino acids. CDR3: CASSARITEAFF. As DNA, the CDR3 is TGTGCCAGCAGCGCCCGGATCACTGAAGCTTTCTTT.

CDR3 protein: CASSSDVVPTSRYEQYF. The CDR3 bases are TGTGCCAGCAGCTCCGATGTTGTCCCGACCTCTCGCTACGAGCAGTACTTC. The chain joins TRBV7-8 to TRBJ2-7; D gene unclear. This CDR3 has 17 amino acids. CDR1 is SGHVS and CDR2 is FQNEAQ in the germline V gene. V shed 4 bases and J shed 3 bases, with 22 bases lying between them.

The rearrangement joins TRBV27 to TRBJ1-1; 7 positions agree with TRBD1. V shed 6 bases and J 4 bases; nucleotides not matched to a gene: 8. CDR3 length equals 14 residues. Looked up from germline, CDR1 is MNHEY and CDR2 is SMNVEV (reference sequence). CDR3: CASRPDRVATEAFF. CDR3 sequence (DNA): TGTGCCAGCAGACCTGACAGGGTCGCCACTGAAGCTTTCTTT.

The J gene is TRBJ2-2, the V gene TRBV6-1; 8 nucleotides match TRBD1. There are 16 residues in the CDR3. V was clipped by 3 bases and J by 8 bases; unmatched bases: 11. Germline values: CDR1 MNHNS, CDR2 SASEGT. The CDR3 loop is CASSDPRTGLRGELFF. The CDR3 DNA reads as TGTGCCAGCAGTGACCCTAGGACAGGGCTAAGGGGGGAGCTGTTTTTT.

The chain employs TRBV27 and TRBJ2-3; TRBD2 agrees at 8 bases. Per germline, CDR1 MNHEY and CDR2 SMNVEV (reference sequence). J lost 0 bases, V lost 2 bases, and 4 bases had no gene match. The CDR3 extends over 16 amino acids. The CDR3 DNA is TGTGCCAGCAGTTTAGAAACTAGCGGCAGCACAGATACGCAGTATTTT. This encodes CASSLETSGSTDTQYF.

In this sample, this clone turned up once. The chain has TRBV5-6 and TRBJ2-5, with TRBD1 matching over 9 bases. The DNA end favors TRBJ2-7, so the J call may be wrong. This CDR3 contains 14 residues. The V gene's germline CDR1 is SGHDT and CDR2 YYEEEE. CDR3 protein: CASSGTGSSYEQYF. CDR3 DNA: TGTGCCAGCAGCGGGACAGGGAGCTCCTACGAGCAGTACTTC.

The chain is built from TRBV9 and TRBJ2-3, with 11 bases identical to TRBD2. Trimming cost V 0 bases and J 2 bases; bases outside gene matches: 5. The germline CDR1 and CDR2 sequences are SGDLS and YYNGEE. This CDR3 is built from 17 residues. This CDR3 is CASSVGIAGGNTDTQYF. CDR3 nucleotide sequence: TGTGCCAGCAGCGTAGGGATAGCGGGGGGGAACACAGATACGCAGTATTTT.

V gene TRBV5-1 combines with J gene TRBJ2-1; TRBD2 might be the D (6 bases). CDR1 and CDR2 (germline): SGHRS, YFSETQ. Trimming removed 3 bases at V and 4 bases at J, with 17 bases between. The CDR3 sequence is 16 residues long. The CDR3 DNA reads as TGCGCCAGCAGCTGGGACTCCGGGAAGGCTTACAATGAGCAGTTCTTC. Translated, it gives CASSWDSGKAYNEQFF.

The V call is TRBV7-9, the J call TRBJ2-7, with 11 bases that match TRBD2. CDR1 is SEHNR, CDR2 FQNEAQ, per germline (reference sequence). The CDR3 extends over 14 amino acids. V shed 4 bases, J shed 9 bases, and the junction held 8 bases outside the gene matches. The CDR3: CASSSTSGVETQYF. As DNA, the CDR3 is TGTGCCAGCAGCTCGACTAGCGGGGTGGAGACGCAGTACTTC.

This chain connects TRBV5-1 to TRBJ2-2; D is undetermined. This CDR3 is built from 15 residues. Germline V CDR1 and CDR2: SGHRS, YFSETQ. With 2 bases removed from V and 3 bases from J, the gap between germline ends came to 11 bases. CDR3 nucleotide sequence: TGCGCCAGCAGCTTAGACAAACCAGACACCGGGGAGCTGTTTTTT. Amino acids: CASSLDKPDTGELFF.

There are a few counts of this clone. This chain uses TRBV14 with TRBJ1-1; perhaps TRBD1 as D (5 bases). Germline loops: CDR1 SGHDN, CDR2 FVKESK. The CDR3 is 14 amino acids. Trimming removed 4 bases from V and 4 bases from J, with 13 bases in between. The CDR3, as DNA: TGTGCCAGCAGCCCATTTCATGGGGCCACTGAAGCTTTCTTT. It encodes CASSPFHGATEAFF.

The V gene is TRBV7-9, the J gene TRBJ1-4, with 7 positions matching TRBD1. With V trimmed by 5 bases and J by 5 bases, 8 bases remained unmatched. From germline, CDR1 is SEHNR and CDR2 FQNEAQ (reference sequence). The CDR3 totals 15 residues. DNA of the CDR3: TGTGCCAGCAGCCCATGGACAGGACAAAATGAAAAACTGTTTTTT. The encoded protein is CASSPWTGQNEKLFF.

The rearrangement links TRBV18 to TRBJ2-7; 8 bases align to TRBD1. The CDR3 covers 15 residues. Trimming removed 2 bases from V and 6 bases from J; junction bases left unmatched: 9. Germline assignment: CDR1 KGHSH and CDR2 LQKENI. CDR3 coding DNA: TGTGCCAGCTCACCAAGGACAGGGACCTCCACCGAGCAGTACTTC. Translation: CASSPRTGTSTEQYF.

The chain carries TRBV11-2 and TRBJ1-1; 7 bases line up with TRBD1. J gave up 0 bases and V 5 bases, and 3 bases lay outside the gene matches. This CDR3 spans 14 amino acids. The germline V gene has CDR1 SGHAT and CDR2 FQNNGV. This CDR3 reads CASSPQGVNTEAFF. The DNA of the CDR3 is TGTGCCAGCAGCCCGCAGGGGGTGAACACTGAAGCTTTCTTT.

This chain's CDR3 is CASSFSGVPEAFF. The CDR3 DNA sequence: TGTGCCAGCAGCTTTTCAGGGGTTCCTGAAGCTTTCTTT. The rearrangement links TRBV11-2 to TRBJ1-1; D is possibly TRBD1 (6 bases). V was cut by 3 bases and J by 6 bases, with 11 bases left in between. The CDR3 runs 13 residues. Germline CDR1 is SGHAT and CDR2 is FQNNGV.

The J gene is TRBJ2-7, the V gene TRBV28; tentatively, D is TRBD1 (6 bases). Trimming shortened V by 4 bases and J by 4 bases, and 26 bases separated the two germline ends. The CDR3 consists of 18 residues. In germline, CDR1 is MDHEN, CDR2 SYDVKM. The CDR3 sequence is CASSSEAGTTPHYYEQYF. CDR3 nucleotides: TGTGCCAGCAGTTCCGAAGCCGGGACAACTCCCCACTATTACGAGCAGTACTTC.

The chain links TRBV11-2 to TRBJ1-3; maybe TRBD1 (6 bases). This CDR3 is 16 amino acids long. Trimming removed 6 bases at V and 4 bases at J, with 19 bases between. Germline CDR1 reads SGHAT; CDR2 reads FQNNGV. In DNA, the CDR3 is TGTGCCAGCAGTCCTATTTCGGGGGGCTCCGGAAACACCATATATTTT. It codes for CASSPISGGSGNTIYF.

This chain links TRBV10-1 with TRBJ2-2; D possibly corresponds to TRBD2 (5 bases). The CDR3 totals 14 residues. V was shortened by 8 bases and J by 6 bases, with 16 bases between the two germline ends. Germline V gene lookup returns CDR1 WNHNN and CDR2 SYGVQD (reference sequence). The CDR3 reads CASGPRGIPGELFF. CDR3 nucleotides: TGCGCCAGCGGCCCCCGGGGAATCCCCGGGGAGCTGTTTTTT.

This rearrangement joins TRBV15 to TRBJ2-5; weak D call: TRBD2 (6 bases). The germline V and J ends were trimmed by 1 base and 0 bases, with 18 bases remaining between them. Germline-derived CDR1 and CDR2 are LNHNV and YYDKDF (reference sequence). The CDR3 runs 18 residues. As DNA, the CDR3 is TGTGCCACCAGCAGAGGAAACCTCAGGGACTCCTACCAAGAGACCCAGTACTTC. Translation gives CATSRGNLRDSYQETQYF.

V usage is TRBV9 and J usage is TRBJ2-1; tentative D call: TRBD1 (5 bases). V dropped 4 bases and J dropped 10 bases, with 12 bases sitting between them. Looked up from germline, CDR1 is SGDLS and CDR2 is YYNGEE. The CDR3 loop spans 12 amino acids. CDR3 region: CASSLDTGEQFF. The CDR3 nucleotides are TGTGCCAGCAGCCTAGACACAGGCGAGCAGTTCTTC.

This sequence joins TRBV5-1 and TRBJ2-1; D is unresolved. Germline values: CDR1 SGHRS, CDR2 YFSETQ. The CDR3 totals 12 residues. Trimming cost V 2 bases and J 8 bases, with 8 bases left between them. The CDR3 bases are TGCGCCAGCAGCTTACCCAGTGATGAGCAGTTCTTC. Encoded protein: CASSLPSDEQFF. Full variable domain (remainder filled in from reference TRBV5-1 and TRBJ2-1): KAGVTQTPRYLIKTRGQQVTLSCSPISGHRSVSWYQQTPGQGLQFLFEYFSETQRNKGNFPGRFSGRQFSNSRSEMNVSTLELGDSALYLCASSLPSDEQFFGPGTRLTVL.

This chain connects TRBV5-1 to TRBJ2-7; 7 nucleotides line up with TRBD2. Germline-derived CDR1 and CDR2 are SGHRS and YFSETQ. The J segment lost 2 bases and the V segment lost 4 bases, leaving 15 bases of the junction unmatched. The CDR3 runs 17 residues. This CDR3 is CASSPYPREALAYEQYF. The CDR3 bases are TGCGCCAGCAGCCCTTACCCCCGGGAGGCTCTCGCCTACGAGCAGTACTTC.

The V gene is TRBV6-5, the J gene TRBJ2-3, with 11 nucleotides matching TRBD2. Germline V CDR1 and CDR2: MNHEY, SVGAGI. Trimming cost V 0 bases and J 1 base; bases outside gene matches: 0. This CDR3 comprises 16 residues. The CDR3: CASSYSLAGGTDTQYF. The CDR3 nucleotides are TGTGCCAGCAGTTACTCACTAGCGGGGGGCACAGATACGCAGTATTTT.

The V call is TRBV4-1, the J call TRBJ2-7, with TRBD2 matching 7 bases. Germline V gives CDR1 MGHRA, CDR2 YSYEKL. CDR3 length equals 15 residues. With 4 bases clipped from V and 2 bases from J, the junction kept 8 bases outside the gene matches. The chain's CDR3 is CASSRGEGSPYEQYF. CDR3 in DNA: TGCGCCAGCAGCCGCGGGGAGGGTTCTCCCTACGAGCAGTACTTC.

A single count supports this clone. J is TRBJ1-2 and V is TRBV5-1; no reliable D call. The CDR3 length is 14 residues. Germline assignment: CDR1 SGHRS and CDR2 YFSETQ. The ends were cut back, 0 bases at V and 5 bases at J, with 11 bases in the middle. The CDR3 sequence: CASSLAGVKYGYTF. The CDR3 DNA sequence: TGCGCCAGCAGCTTGGCCGGGGTTAAATATGGCTACACCTTC.

The chain uses TRBV11-2 and TRBJ2-1, with 8 positions matching TRBD2. The germline V gene encodes CDR1 SGHAT and CDR2 FQNNGV. The CDR3 extends over 16 amino acids. V dropped 6 bases and J dropped 2; count of bases not matched to a gene: 9. As DNA, the CDR3 is TGTGCCAGCAGTCGTCGGGAGGGCGGCACCTACAATGAGCAGTTCTTC. Amino acid sequence: CASSRREGGTYNEQFF.